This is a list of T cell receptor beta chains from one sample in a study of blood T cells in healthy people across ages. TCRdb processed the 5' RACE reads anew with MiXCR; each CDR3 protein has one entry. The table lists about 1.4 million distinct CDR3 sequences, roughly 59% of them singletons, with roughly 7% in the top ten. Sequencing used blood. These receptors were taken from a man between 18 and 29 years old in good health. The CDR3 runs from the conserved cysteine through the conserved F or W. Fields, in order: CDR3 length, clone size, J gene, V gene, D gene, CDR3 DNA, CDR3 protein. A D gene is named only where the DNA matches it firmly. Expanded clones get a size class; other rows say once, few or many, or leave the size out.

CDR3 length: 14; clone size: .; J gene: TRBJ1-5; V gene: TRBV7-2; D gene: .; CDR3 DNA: TGTGCCAGCAGCTTAGAGCCGGGGTATCAGCCCCAGCATTTT; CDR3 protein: CASSLEPGYQPQHF
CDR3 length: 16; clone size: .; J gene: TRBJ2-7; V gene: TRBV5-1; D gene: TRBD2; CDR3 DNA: TGCGCCAGCAGCTTGGTACTAGCGGGAGTGGACCACGAGCAGTACTTC; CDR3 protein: CASSLVLAGVDHEQYF
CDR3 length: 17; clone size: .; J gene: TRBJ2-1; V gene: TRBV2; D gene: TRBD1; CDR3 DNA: TGTGCCAGCAGTCTAACCCCTCCGGGACAGGGTAAGAATGAGCAGTTCTTC; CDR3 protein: CASSLTPPGQGKNEQFF
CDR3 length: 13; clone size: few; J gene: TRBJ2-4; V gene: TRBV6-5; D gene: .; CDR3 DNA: TGTGCCAGCAGTTACTCGATCACAGTGGAGCAGTACTTC; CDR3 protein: CASSYSITVEQYF
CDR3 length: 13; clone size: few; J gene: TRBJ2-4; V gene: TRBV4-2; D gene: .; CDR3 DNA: TGTGCCAGCAGCCACTGGACCAAAAACATTCAGTACTTC; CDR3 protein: CASSHWTKNIQYF
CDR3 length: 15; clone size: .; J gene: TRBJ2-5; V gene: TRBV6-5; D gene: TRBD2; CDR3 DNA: TGTGCCAACAGGCCGGGAGCGGGGTTCGGGGAGACCCAGTACTTC; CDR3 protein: CANRPGAGFGETQYF
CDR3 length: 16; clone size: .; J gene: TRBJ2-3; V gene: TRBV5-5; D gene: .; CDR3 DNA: TGTGCCGGCAGCATACTCCTCGGGGAGGTCACAGATACGCAGTATTTT; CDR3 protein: CAGSILLGEVTDTQYF
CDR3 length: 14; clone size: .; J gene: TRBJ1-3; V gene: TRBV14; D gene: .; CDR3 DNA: TGTGCCAGCAGCCAAGATCTTCGGGCGGACACCATATATTTT; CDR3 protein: CASSQDLRADTIYF
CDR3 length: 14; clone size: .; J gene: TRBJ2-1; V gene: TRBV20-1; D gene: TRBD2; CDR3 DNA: TGCAGTGCTAGATCGGGACTAGCAGGCAATGAGCAGTTCTTC; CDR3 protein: CSARSGLAGNEQFF
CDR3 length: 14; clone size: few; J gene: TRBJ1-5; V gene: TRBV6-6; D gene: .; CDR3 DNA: TGTGCCAGCAGTCCCCCCCAGGTGAATCAGCCCCAGCATTTT; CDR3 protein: CASSPPQVNQPQHF
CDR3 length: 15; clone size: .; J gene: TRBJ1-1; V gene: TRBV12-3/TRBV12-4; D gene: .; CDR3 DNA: TGTGCCAGCAGCACGACCCGAGTAACGGACACTGAAGCTTTCTTT; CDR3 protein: CASSTTRVTDTEAFF
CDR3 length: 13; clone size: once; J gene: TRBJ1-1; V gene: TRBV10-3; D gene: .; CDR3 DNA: TGTGCCATCAGTGATCGACAGGCTATTGAAGCTTTCTTT; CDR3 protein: CAISDRQAIEAFF
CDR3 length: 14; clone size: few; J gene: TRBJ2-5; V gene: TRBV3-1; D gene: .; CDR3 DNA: TGTGCCAGCAGCAGGGTAGCGGAACAAGAGACCCAGTACTTC; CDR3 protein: CASSRVAEQETQYF
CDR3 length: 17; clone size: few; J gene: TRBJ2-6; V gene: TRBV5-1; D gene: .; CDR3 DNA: TGCGCCAGCAGCTTCGGACAGCGGGCCTCTGGGGCCAACGTCCTGACTTTC; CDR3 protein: CASSFGQRASGANVLTF
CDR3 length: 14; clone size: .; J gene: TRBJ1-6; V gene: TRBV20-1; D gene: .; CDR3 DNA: TGCAGTGCTCGAGGGTCCTTTGGTAATTCACCCCTTCACTTT; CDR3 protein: CSARGSFGNSPLHF
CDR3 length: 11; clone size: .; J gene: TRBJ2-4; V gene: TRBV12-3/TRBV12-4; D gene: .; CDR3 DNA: TGTGCCAGCAGGCTGACGCATGAGCAGTACTTC; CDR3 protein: CASRLTHEQYF
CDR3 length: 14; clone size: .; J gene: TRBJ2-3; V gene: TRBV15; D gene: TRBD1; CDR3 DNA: TGTGCCACCAGCAAAGGCAGGGGGAGAGATACGCAGTATTTT; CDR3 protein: CATSKGRGRDTQYF
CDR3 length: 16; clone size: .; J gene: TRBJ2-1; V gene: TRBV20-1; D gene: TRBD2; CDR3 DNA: TGCAGTGCTAGACCCCCCAGGGCGGGAGTGGCCAATGAGCAGTTCTTC; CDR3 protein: CSARPPRAGVANEQFF
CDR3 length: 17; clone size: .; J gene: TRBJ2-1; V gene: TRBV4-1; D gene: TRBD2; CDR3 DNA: TGCGCCAGCAGCCCCACGTCACGCGGGGGGGTCAACAATGAGCAGTTCTTC; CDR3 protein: CASSPTSRGGVNNEQFF
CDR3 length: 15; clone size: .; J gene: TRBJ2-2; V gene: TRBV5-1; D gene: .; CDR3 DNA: TGCGCCAGCAGCTTTGGTAATCGTGCCACCGGGGAGCTGTTTTTT; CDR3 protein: CASSFGNRATGELFF